The 7 T cell receptor beta chains below come from one sample, sequenced in a study of shared clonotypes between healthy human individuals. Produced via immunoSEQ multiplex PCR; TCRdb's table is partial and in-frame only. In the table there are about 1.5 million clones, around 95% of which are singletons. The sequenced sample was naive CD4+ T cells sorted from blood. Subset denoted: CD45RA+ positively selected. Receptors originate from a man in his thirties or forties in good health.

The rearrangement joins TRBV10-3 to TRBJ2-1, with D possibly being TRBD2 (6 bases). Per germline, CDR1 ENHRY and CDR2 SYGVKD. CDR3 length equals 17 residues. Trimming took 4 bases from V and 1 from J, leaving 17 bases between them. Here the CDR3 reads CAISVTLGTASYNEQFF. As DNA, the CDR3 is TGTGCCATCAGTGTCACACTTGGGACTGCTTCCTACAATGAGCAGTTCTTC.

With respect to this clone: The CDR3 does not end in the conserved phenylalanine or tryptophan, so this is likely a read error. It is unclear where the CDR3 begins or ends on the DNA, so no DNA is shown, and the CDR3 is as TCRdb lists it. The CDR3: CASSEIRFLL. V usage is TRBV6-1 and J usage is TRBJ1-5. A total of 10 residues make up the CDR3, ends included. The V gene's germline CDR1 is MNHNS and CDR2 SASEGT.

CDR3 sequence reads: CASSLRQSRYEQYF. In nucleotides, the CDR3 is TGTGCCAGCAGTTTGAGGCAGTCCCGCTACGAGCAGTACTTC. The genes are TRBV28 and TRBJ2-7; no reliable D call. The CDR3 length is 14 residues. Germline V gene lookup returns CDR1 MDHEN and CDR2 SYDVKM. Trimming cost V 3 bases and J 3 bases, with 12 bases left between them.

The chain recombines TRBV5-1 with TRBJ2-7, with D perhaps TRBD1 or TRBD2 (5 bases each). Deletions cut 0 bases from V and 1 base from J, with 11 bases between. The CDR3 has 15 amino acids. Germline assignment: CDR1 SGHRS and CDR2 YFSETQ. The DNA for the CDR3 is TGCGCCAGCAGCTTGGAGGGACGTCCGTCCTACGAGCAGTACTTC. This sequence encodes CASSLEGRPSYEQYF.

The CDR3 DNA sequence: TGCGCCAGCAGCTTAGCGGTAGGGGCCAATGAGCAGTTCTTC. This encodes CASSLAVGANEQFF. The chain employs TRBV5-1 and TRBJ2-1, with D perhaps being TRBD1 or TRBD2 (5 bases each). The V end was cut by 2 bases, the J end by 6 bases, with 12 bases between. Per germline, CDR1 SGHRS and CDR2 YFSETQ. This CDR3 spans 14 amino acids.

This clone was observed a single time. This sequence joins TRBV5-6 and TRBJ1-3; possible D gene TRBD1, 5 bases. Germline V gene data show CDR1 as SGHDT and CDR2 as YYEEEE. The V end was cut by 0 bases, the J end by 0 bases, with 10 bases between. This CDR3 is 16 amino acids long. DNA for the CDR3: TGTGCCAGCAGCTTGGGGGGCAGTGACTCTGGAAACACCATATATTTT. Translating gives CASSLGGSDSGNTIYF.

In regard to this clone: The identical CDR3 is also encoded by other nucleotide sequences in the sample. The chain has TRBV15 and TRBJ2-1; 7 nucleotides align to TRBD2. The CDR3 extends over 12 amino acids. Per the germline V gene, CDR1 is LNHNV and CDR2 is YYDKDF (reference sequence). The trim removed 3 bases at V and 9 bases at J, leaving 2 bases unmatched. The chain's CDR3 is CATSRGRGEQFF. CDR3 nucleotides: TGTGCCACCAGCAGGGGGAGGGGTGAGCAGTTCTTC.